Below are 6 T cell receptor beta chains sequenced from a single sample in a study of shared clonotypes between healthy human individuals. Assay: immunoSEQ multiplex PCR; the TCRdb copy retains only in-frame clones and omits some. The repertoire holds about 980,000 clones, with approximately 80% as singletons. Sequencing used memory CD4+ T cells sorted from blood. Subset meaning: CD45RA-negative fraction. These receptors originate from a man between 18 and 35 years old in good health.

The CDR3 DNA sequence: TGTGCCAGCAGTGACCCGAATCACGTCACCGGGGAGCTGTTTTTT. It translates to CASSDPNHVTGELFF. This rearrangement joins TRBV25-1 to TRBJ2-2; D remains unclear. Germline-derived CDR1 and CDR2 are MGHDK and SYGVNS. Trimming took 3 bases from V and 4 from J, leaving 12 bases between them. The CDR3 is made up of 15 amino acids.

This clone showed up many times. One end of the junction fails to match germline, which may point to a read error. The chain joins TRBV7-7 to TRBJ2-5, with D possibly TRBD1 on 5 matching bases. CDR1 and CDR2 (germline): SSHAT, FNYEAQ (reference sequence). CDR3 length: 15 amino acids. DNA for the CDR3: TGTGCTAGCAGCTTGATGGCAGGGCTATCAGAGACCCAGTACTTC. Residues: CASSLMAGLSETQYF.

The chain combines TRBV7-3 with TRBJ2-2; D not certain. Trimming shortened V by 2 bases and J by 1 base, and 5 bases separated the two germline ends. The germline CDR1 and CDR2 sequences are SGHTA and FQGTGA. The CDR3 consists of 14 residues. CDR3 sequence reads: CASSLEKNTGELFF. Written as DNA, the CDR3 is TGTGCCAGCAGCTTAGAAAAGAACACCGGGGAGCTGTTTTTT. Full variable domain (outside the CDR3, taken from reference TRBV7-3 and TRBJ2-2): GAGVSQTPSNKVTEKGKYVELRCDPISGHTALYWYRQSLGQGPEFLIYFQGTGAADDSGLPNDRFFAVRPEGSVSTLKIQRTERGDSAVYLCASSLEKNTGELFFGEGSRLTVL.

This clone showed up just once. The chain combines TRBV11-2 with TRBJ2-3; 9 bases map to TRBD2. The CDR3 has 16 residues. V lost 3 bases to trimming and J lost 4 bases; unmatched junction nucleotides: 8. Germline values: CDR1 SGHAT, CDR2 FQNNGV. The CDR3 sequence is CASSLTSGKGADTQYF. The CDR3 DNA follows: TGTGCCAGCAGCTTGACTAGCGGAAAGGGGGCAGATACGCAGTATTTT.

This chain connects TRBV5-1 to TRBJ1-2, with D hard to call. Trimming removed 0 bases at V and 6 bases at J, with 15 bases between. The CDR3 sequence is 15 residues long. CDR1 is SGHRS, CDR2 YFSETQ, per germline. CDR3: CASSLAVGNPHGYTF. The DNA of the CDR3 is TGCGCCAGCAGCTTGGCGGTAGGGAACCCCCATGGCTACACCTTC. The full variable domain, its missing parts supplied by reference TRBV5-1 and TRBJ1-2, is KAGVTQTPRYLIKTRGQQVTLSCSPISGHRSVSWYQQTPGQGLQFLFEYFSETQRNKGNFPGRFSGRQFSNSRSEMNVSTLELGDSALYLCASSLAVGNPHGYTFGSGTRLTVV.

The chain uses TRBV18 and TRBJ2-5; D unresolved. V was shortened by 7 bases and J by 4 bases, with 13 bases between the two germline ends. This CDR3 has 13 amino acids. Germline values: CDR1 KGHSH, CDR2 LQKENI. The CDR3 bases are TGTGCCAGCTGTCACCAGGATGGAGAGACCCAGTACTTC. This sequence encodes CASCHQDGETQYF.